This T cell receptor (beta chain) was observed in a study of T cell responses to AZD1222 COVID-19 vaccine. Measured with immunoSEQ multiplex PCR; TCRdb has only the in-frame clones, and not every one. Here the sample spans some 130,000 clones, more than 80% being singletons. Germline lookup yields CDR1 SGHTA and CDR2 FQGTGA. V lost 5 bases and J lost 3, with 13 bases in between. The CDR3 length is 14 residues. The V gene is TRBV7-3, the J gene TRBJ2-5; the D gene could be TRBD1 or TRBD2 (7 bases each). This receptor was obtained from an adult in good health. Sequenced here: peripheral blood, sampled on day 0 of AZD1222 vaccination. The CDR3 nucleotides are TGTGCCAGCAGCCAGGGGGGGTCGAAAGAGACCCAGTACTTC. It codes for CASSQGGSKETQYF.